The 20 T cell receptor beta chains listed next were all sequenced from one sample in a study of blood T cell repertoires in COVID-19. Here immunoSEQ multiplex PCR was the method, and the copy in TCRdb shows in-frame clones only, minus some. The repertoire consists of roughly 300,000 clones, with roughly 80% occurring once and the leading ten covering about 1.6%. Sequencing input: peripheral blood. The source is a human donor with COVID-19, enrolled during active disease. The donor label of this sample is uncertain.

The chain employs TRBV30 and TRBJ1-5, with a tentative D call TRBD1 (5 bases). Germline V gene data show CDR1 as GTSNPN and CDR2 as SVGIG (reference sequence). V was pared by 2 bases and J by 5 bases, with 7 bases between. The CDR3 covers 12 residues. CDR3 nucleotide sequence: TGTGCCTGGAGTCCGGGGGATCAGCCCCAGCATTTT. Translated: CAWSPGDQPQHF. The complete variable domain, with remaining parts taken from reference TRBV30 and TRBJ1-5, reads SQTIHQWPATLVQPVGSPLSLECTVEGTSNPNLYWYRQAAGRGLQLLFYSVGIGQISSEVPQNLSASRPQDRQFILSSKKLLLSDSGFYLCAWSPGDQPQHFGDGTRLSIL.

This chain connects TRBV11-3 to TRBJ2-3; TRBD2 matches 8 bases. The CDR3 length is 16 residues. Germline V gives CDR1 SGHNT, CDR2 YENEEA. Trimming at V came to 6 bases and at J to 3 bases, leaving 11 bases not matched to a gene. In nucleotides, the CDR3 is TGTGCCAGCAGGGACGGGGGGGGACGAGGAACAGATACGCAGTATTTT. Amino acid sequence: CASRDGGGRGTDTQYF.

The chain employs TRBV30 and TRBJ2-3; 9 positions match TRBD2. The trim removed 2 bases at V and 5 bases at J, leaving 5 bases unmatched. This CDR3 spans 14 amino acids. The germline V gene has CDR1 GTSNPN and CDR2 SVGIG (reference sequence). The CDR3 reads CAWSWAGGRDTQYF. The CDR3 DNA sequence: TGTGCCTGGAGTTGGGCGGGAGGGCGAGATACGCAGTATTTT.

This chain uses TRBV10-3 with TRBJ2-7; D possibly corresponds to TRBD1 (6 bases). CDR1 and CDR2 (germline): ENHRY, SYGVKD. The CDR3 has 12 residues. Deletions cut 5 bases from V and 2 bases from J, with 7 bases between. CDR3 bases: TGTGCCATCAGTCGGGACACCTACGAGCAGTACTTC. Amino acids: CAISRDTYEQYF.

V gene TRBV12-3 or TRBV12-4 combines with J gene TRBJ2-3, with D perhaps TRBD1 (5 bases). The CDR3 runs to 13 residues. V was shortened by 2 bases and J by 4 bases, with 7 bases between the two germline ends. CDR3 loop: CASSLRGPDTQYF. The CDR3 DNA sequence: TGTGCCAGCAGTTTAAGGGGCCCAGATACGCAGTATTTT.

For this clone: The same CDR3 is also encoded by other DNA sequences in this sample. V gene TRBV3-1 (or the pseudogene TRBV3-2) combines with J gene TRBJ2-7; 10 nucleotides match TRBD2. The CDR3 is 14 residues long. Germline V gives CDR1 LGHDT, CDR2 YNNKEL (reference sequence). V trimming: 3 bases; J trimming: 1 base; junction bases outside the gene matches: 0. The chain's CDR3 is CASSQTSGSYEQYF. The DNA of the CDR3 is TGTGCCAGCAGCCAGACTAGCGGGTCCTACGAGCAGTACTTC.

This chain uses TRBV30 with TRBJ1-5; D uncertain. Germline V gene data show CDR1 as GTSNPN and CDR2 as SVGIG (reference sequence). The CDR3 consists of 12 residues. Trimming removed 5 bases at V and 5 bases at J, with 10 bases between. DNA of the CDR3: TGTGCCTGGGCCCAACTTGATCAGCCCCAGCATTTT. It codes for CAWAQLDQPQHF.

This clone was counted a single time. The chain recombines TRBV30 with TRBJ2-7, with 8 positions matching TRBD2. The V segment lost 3 bases and the J segment 11 bases; nucleotides outside the gene matches: 6. The germline V gene has CDR1 GTSNPN and CDR2 SVGIG (reference sequence). The length of the CDR3 is 11 residues. CDR3 protein: CAWSPGLGKYF. The CDR3 DNA reads as TGTGCCTGGAGCCCGGGACTAGGGAAGTACTTC.

The V gene is TRBV19, the J gene TRBJ1-5; tentatively, D is TRBD1 (5 bases). The CDR3 has 14 amino acids. The germline V gene has CDR1 LNHDA and CDR2 SQIVND (reference sequence). The V gene lost 3 bases and the J gene lost 1 base, with 7 bases spanning the gap. Here the CDR3 DNA reads TGTGCCAGTAGTATCTGGACAAGCAATCAGCCCCAGCATTTT. Amino acid sequence: CASSIWTSNQPQHF.

The rearrangement uses TRBV11-2 and TRBJ2-1; D is undetermined. This CDR3 is built from 13 residues. The V end was cut by 2 bases, the J end by 6 bases, with 8 bases between. Germline lookup yields CDR1 SGHAT and CDR2 FQNNGV. The CDR3 DNA follows: TGTGCCAGCAGCTTACCAGGATCCAATGAGCAGTTCTTC. It is translated as CASSLPGSNEQFF.

The chain links TRBV6-6 to TRBJ2-7, with D unresolved. Germline CDR1 MNHNY, CDR2 SVGAGI (reference sequence). There are 12 residues in the CDR3. V shed 6 bases and J shed 6 bases, with 12 bases lying between them. CDR3 DNA: TGTGCCAGCAGACCCGATTACTTCGAGCAGTACTTC. This codes for CASRPDYFEQYF.

Written as DNA, the CDR3 is TGTGCCACCCGACCGTCGAGCGGGAGTACAGATACGCAGTATTTT. It translates to CATRPSSGSTDTQYF. The chain uses TRBV24-1 and TRBJ2-3; 8 bases line up with TRBD2. Trimming at V came to 9 bases and at J to 3 bases, leaving 10 bases not matched to a gene. CDR1 KGHDR and CDR2 SFDVKD come from the germline V gene. The CDR3 runs 15 residues.

V usage is TRBV7-9 and J usage is TRBJ1-2; TRBD1 is a possible D gene (6 bases). Between the trimmed V and J ends, which lost 1 base and 8 bases, there was a span of 14 bases. CDR1 and CDR2 (germline): SEHNR, FQNEAQ (reference sequence). The CDR3 totals 14 residues. This chain's CDR3 is CASSLDWGPRGYTF. The CDR3 coding sequence is TGTGCCAGCAGCTTAGATTGGGGGCCTAGGGGCTACACCTTC.

V is TRBV20-1 and J is TRBJ1-5; D is perhaps TRBD1 (6 bases). The CDR3 covers 15 residues. CDR1 is DFQATT, CDR2 SNEGSKA, per germline (reference sequence). V was trimmed by 3 bases and J by 5 bases, leaving 17 bases between them. CDR3 protein: CSASSYDRRDQPQHF. CDR3 coding DNA: TGCAGTGCTAGTTCCTACGACAGGAGAGATCAGCCCCAGCATTTT.

Worth noting for this clone: Other DNA variants within this sample encode the same CDR3. The chain joins TRBV3-1 (or the pseudogene TRBV3-2) to TRBJ2-7; 7 bases are a match to TRBD2. CDR1 and CDR2 from the germline V gene are LGHDT and YNNKEL (reference sequence). The CDR3 length is 16 residues. Trimming at V came to 1 base and at J to 2 bases, leaving 8 bases not matched to a gene. The CDR3 reads CASSQGLAGGTYEQYF. CDR3 DNA: TGTGCCAGCAGCCAAGGACTAGCTGGGGGTACCTACGAGCAGTACTTC.

This clone has just one count. The rearrangement uses TRBV6-5 and TRBJ1-4, with D tentatively TRBD1 (5 bases). CDR1 MNHEY and CDR2 SVGAGI come from the germline V gene. V gave up 10 bases and J gave up 0 bases, with 12 bases separating them. The CDR3 covers 14 residues. CDR3 sequence: CATDSRPTNEKLFF. CDR3 DNA: TGTGCCACCGACAGTCGCCCAACTAATGAAAAACTGTTTTTT.

This sequence joins TRBV2 and TRBJ1-4, with unresolved D. Germline assignment: CDR1 SNHLY and CDR2 FYNNEI. The V and J ends lost 4 bases and 4 bases respectively, with 10 bases between them. This CDR3 has 14 amino acids. The CDR3 sequence: CASSVEGVNEKLFF. DNA of the CDR3: TGTGCCAGCAGTGTAGAAGGAGTTAATGAAAAACTGTTTTTT.

The gene calls are TRBV10-3 and TRBJ2-1, with D perhaps TRBD2 (5 bases). Between the trimmed V and J ends, which lost 4 bases and 5 bases, there was a span of 9 bases. The germline V gene has CDR1 ENHRY and CDR2 SYGVKD. This CDR3 contains 13 residues. CDR3: CAISADGNNEQFF. DNA for the CDR3: TGTGCCATCAGTGCCGACGGGAACAATGAGCAGTTCTTC.

The chain uses TRBV11-3 and TRBJ2-2; D is possibly TRBD1 (5 bases). Trimming took 5 bases from V and 0 from J, leaving 10 bases between them. The V gene's germline CDR1 is SGHNT and CDR2 YENEEA. This CDR3 spans 15 amino acids. CDR3 sequence: CASSHKGANTGELFF. The CDR3 nucleotides read TGTGCCAGCAGCCATAAAGGGGCGAACACCGGGGAGCTGTTTTTT.

Many counts were recorded for this clone. The J gene is TRBJ2-3, the V gene TRBV6-2 or TRBV6-3, with D perhaps matching TRBD2 (5 bases). The germline CDR1 and CDR2 sequences are MNHEY and SVGEGT. V was clipped by 2 bases and J by 1 base, with 16 bases between them. The CDR3 runs 17 residues. The CDR3 reads CASSYLRGSEGTDTQYF. DNA of the CDR3: TGTGCCAGCAGTTACCTCAGAGGGAGTGAAGGCACAGATACGCAGTATTTT.